This TCR beta chain was sequenced during a study of blood T cell repertoires in COVID-19. Study context: Sources were T cells, B-cell-depleted T cells, or PBMCs; the material itself was cDNA or gDNA.

This CDR3 has 18 residues. Germline trimming cut 0 bases from V and 1 base from J; bases unmatched to any gene: 10. CDR1 is SGHTA and CDR2 is FQGNSA in the germline V gene. The data were produced by immunoSEQ multiplex PCR, yet TCRdb's version contains in-frame clones alone and is incomplete. The sample has 150,000 to 200,000 clones, around 67% seen once. The chain couples TRBV7-2 to TRBJ2-7, with 9 bases that match TRBD2. This clonotype was sampled from a woman older than 75 with acute or convalescent COVID-19. The sequencing input was peripheral blood. CDR3 sequence: CASSLAGSGRGFSYEQYF. CDR3 DNA: TGTGCCAGCAGCTTAGCGGGTAGCGGGAGAGGTTTTTCCTACGAGCAGTACTTC.